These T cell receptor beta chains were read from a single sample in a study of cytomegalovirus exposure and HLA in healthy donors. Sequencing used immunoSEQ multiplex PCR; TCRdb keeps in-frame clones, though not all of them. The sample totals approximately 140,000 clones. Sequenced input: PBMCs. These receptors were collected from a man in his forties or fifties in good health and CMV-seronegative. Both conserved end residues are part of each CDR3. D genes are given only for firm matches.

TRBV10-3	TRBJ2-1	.	TGTGCCATCGGGGCAGCTGCTAGCTCCTACAATGAGCAGTTCTTC	CAIGAAASSYNEQFF
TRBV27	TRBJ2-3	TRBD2	TGTGCCAGCAGTTTAAGCGGGGTAGATACGCAGTATTTT	CASSLSGVDTQYF
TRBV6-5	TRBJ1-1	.	TGTGCCAGCAGTTACGGAGGGGCCGCGGGGGCGAAAGCTTTCTTT	CASSYGGAAGAKAFF
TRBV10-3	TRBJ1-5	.	TGTGCCATCAGTGAGGGGGGCCTCAATCAGCCCCAGCATTTT	CAISEGGLNQPQHF
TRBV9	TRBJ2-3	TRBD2	TGTGCCAGCAGCCGGACTAGCGGGGGGGTCGTGCAGTATTTT	CASSRTSGGVVQYF
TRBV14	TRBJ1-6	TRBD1	TGTGCCAGCAGCCCGTACAGGGGCCATAATTCACCCCTCCACTTT	CASSPYRGHNSPLHF
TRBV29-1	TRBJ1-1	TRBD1	TGCAGCGTTGGAAGAAGACAGGGCGCTGAAGCTTTCTTT	CSVGRRQGAEAFF
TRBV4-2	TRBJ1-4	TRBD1	TGTGCCAGCAGCCAAACCGGGACAGGGGATGAAAAACTGTTTTTT	CASSQTGTGDEKLFF
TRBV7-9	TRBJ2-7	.	TGTGCCAGCAGGGGCAGGGCGAACTACGAGCAGTACTTC	CASRGRANYEQYF
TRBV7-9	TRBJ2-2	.	TGTGCCAGCAGCCCGGCCCGTCAGGGGAACACCGGGGAGCTGTTTTTT	CASSPARQGNTGELFF
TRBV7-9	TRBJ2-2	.	TGTGCCAGCAGCCCGAGGGTGAGGGCGGCGGACACCGGGGAGCTGTTTTTT	CASSPRVRAADTGELFF
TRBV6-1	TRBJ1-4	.	TGTGCCAGCAGTGACCCTGGACAGAAGCTGTTTTTT	CASSDPGQKLFF
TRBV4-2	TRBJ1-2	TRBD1	TGTGCCAGCAGCCAAGAGAAGGGGGCTGGCGGCTACACCTTC	CASSQEKGAGGYTF
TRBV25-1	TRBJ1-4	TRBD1	TGTGCCAGCGGACAGGGGGTGACGGACCGTATGCTGTTTTTT	CASGQGVTDRMLFF
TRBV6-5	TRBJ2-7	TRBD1	TGTGCCAGCAGTTACTCGCCAGGACAGGGGAACTACGAGCAGTACTTC	CASSYSPGQGNYEQYF
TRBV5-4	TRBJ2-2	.	TGTGCCAGCAACCTTGGCTTGGCGGGGAGGAACACCGGGGAGCTGTTTTTT	CASNLGLAGRNTGELFF
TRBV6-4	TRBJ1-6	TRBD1	TGTGCCAGCGGGACAGGATCTTCACCCCTCCACTTT	CASGTGSSPLHF
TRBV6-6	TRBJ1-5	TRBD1	TGTGCCAGCGAGGGGGACAGGCCGAATCAGCCCCAGCATTTT	CASEGDRPNQPQHF
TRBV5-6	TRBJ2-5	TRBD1	TGTGCCAGCAAAGTCGACAGGGGACCCGGGGCGCAGTACTTC	CASKVDRGPGAQYF
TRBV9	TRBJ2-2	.	TGTGCCAGCAGCCCCTACGTGAGGGGGACCGGGGAGCTGTTTTTT	CASSPYVRGTGELFF
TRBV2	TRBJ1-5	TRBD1	TGTGCCAGCAGCGAACGGACAGGATCGGGCAATCAGCCCCAGCATTTT	CASSERTGSGNQPQHF
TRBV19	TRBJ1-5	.	TGTGCCAGTAGCTCCCCCTATGAGGGACAGCCCCAGCATTTT	CASSSPYEGQPQHF
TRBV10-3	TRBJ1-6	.	TGTGCCATCAGTGGGGGTACAGGATATAATTCACCCCTCCACTTT	CAISGGTGYNSPLHF
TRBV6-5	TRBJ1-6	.	TGTGCCAGCAGTTACTCGATACAGGGAAGTTCACCCCTCCACTTT	CASSYSIQGSSPLHF
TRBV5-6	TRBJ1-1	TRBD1	TGTGCCAGCAGCTTGGAAACAGGGGGCCTCCTCACTGAAGCTTTCTTT	CASSLETGGLLTEAFF
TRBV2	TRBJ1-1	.	TGTGCCAGTGGACGGGGGAACACTGAAGCTTTCTTT	CASGRGNTEAFF
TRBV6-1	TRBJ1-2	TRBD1	TGTGCCAACACGGGACAGGGGTACGGTGGCTACACCTTC	CANTGQGYGGYTF
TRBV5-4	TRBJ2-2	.	TGTGCCAGCAGCCCGGGACAAAACACCGGGGAGCTGTTTTTT	CASSPGQNTGELFF